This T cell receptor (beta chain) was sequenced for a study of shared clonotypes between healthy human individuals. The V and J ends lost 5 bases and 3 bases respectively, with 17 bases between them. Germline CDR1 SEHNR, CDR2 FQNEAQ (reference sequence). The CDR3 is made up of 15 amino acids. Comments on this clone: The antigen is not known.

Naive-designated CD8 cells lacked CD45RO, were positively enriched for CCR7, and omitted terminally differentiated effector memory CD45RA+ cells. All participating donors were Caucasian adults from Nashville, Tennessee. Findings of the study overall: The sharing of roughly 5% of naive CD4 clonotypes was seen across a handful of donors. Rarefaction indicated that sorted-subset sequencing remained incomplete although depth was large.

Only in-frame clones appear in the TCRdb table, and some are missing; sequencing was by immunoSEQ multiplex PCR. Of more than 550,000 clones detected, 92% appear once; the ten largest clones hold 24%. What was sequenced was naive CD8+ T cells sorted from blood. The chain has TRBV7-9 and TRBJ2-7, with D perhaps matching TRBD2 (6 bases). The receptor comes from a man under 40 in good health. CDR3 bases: TGTGCCAGCAGCGGAGTCGGGGGAAAGAGCTACGAGCAGTACTTC. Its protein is CASSGVGGKSYEQYF.